This T cell receptor (beta chain) was found in a study of regulatory T cells in long-lasting Graves disease. Looked up from germline, CDR1 is MDHEN and CDR2 is SYDVKM. The ends were cut back, 11 bases at V and 6 bases at J, with 14 bases in the middle. The CDR3 runs to 13 residues. This sample's time point: newly diagnosed GD, antithyroid drugs for less than 3 months. The TCR library was made from RNA extracted from PBMCs. Building of the TCR beta libraries involved iRepertoire HTBI primers and Arm-PCR of CDR3 regions. From the multiplex PCR reads, TCRdb called clonotypes with MiXCR, one entry per CDR3 protein. The sample holds about 420,000 distinct CDR3 sequences, about 15% seen once. This clonotype was detected a few times. The same sample was also studied in work on T cells in Graves' hyperthyroidism and ophthalmopathy.

V gene TRBV28 combines with J gene TRBJ1-6, with D unresolved. Sequences were derived from peripheral blood mononuclear cells (PBMCs), sampled at new diagnosis, from a patient treated with antithyroid drugs. The clonotype was recovered from a woman between 18 and 29 years old with Graves disease. The CDR3 is CASALTSNSPLHF. The CDR3 nucleotides are TGTGCCTCAGCCCTTACTTCTAATTCACCCCTCCACTTT. The variable domain in full, with the rest retrieved from reference TRBV28 and TRBJ1-6, is DVKVTQSSRYLVKRTGEKVFLECVQDMDHENMFWYRQDPGLGLRLIYFSYDVKMKEKGDIPEGYSVSREKKERFSLILESASTNQTSMYLCASALTSNSPLHFGNGTRLTVT.